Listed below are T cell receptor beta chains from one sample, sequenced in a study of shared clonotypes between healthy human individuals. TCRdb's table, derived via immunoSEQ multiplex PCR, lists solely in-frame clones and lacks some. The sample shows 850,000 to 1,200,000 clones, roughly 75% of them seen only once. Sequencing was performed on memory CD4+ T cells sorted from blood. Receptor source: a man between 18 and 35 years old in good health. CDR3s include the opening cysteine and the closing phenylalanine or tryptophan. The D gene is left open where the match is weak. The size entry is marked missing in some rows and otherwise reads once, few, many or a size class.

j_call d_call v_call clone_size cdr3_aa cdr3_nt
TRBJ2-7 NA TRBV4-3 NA CASSQGKDRPFYEQYF TGCGCCAGCAGCCAAGGCAAGGACAGACCTTTCTACGAGCAGTACTTC
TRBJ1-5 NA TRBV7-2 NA CASSLTGGNHQPQHF TGTGCCAGCAGCTTAACCGGGGGCAACCATCAGCCCCAGCATTTT
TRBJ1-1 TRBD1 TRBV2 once CASSAGGYTEAFF TGTGCCAGCAGTGCAGGGGGATACACTGAAGCTTTCTTT
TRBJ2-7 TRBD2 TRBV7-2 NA CASSLEGGPHEQYF TGTGCCAGCAGCTTAGAGGGAGGGCCCCACGAGCAGTACTTC
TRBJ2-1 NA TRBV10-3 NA CAISVYGQNNEQFF TGTGCCATCAGTGTCTACGGGCAGAACAATGAGCAGTTCTTC
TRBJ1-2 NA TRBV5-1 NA CASSLDSNYGYTF TGCGCCAGCAGCTTAGACAGTAACTATGGCTACACCTTC
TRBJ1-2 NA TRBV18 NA CASSLNLASYGYTF TGTGCCAGCTCACTCAACCTGGCGAGCTATGGCTACACCTTC
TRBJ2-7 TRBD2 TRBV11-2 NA CASSSSGTSGGYEQYF TGTGCCAGCAGTTCATCCGGGACTAGCGGCGGATACGAGCAGTACTTC
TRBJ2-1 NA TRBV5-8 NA CASTPGGGWSHNEQFF TGTGCCAGCACCCCAGGAGGGGGTTGGTCACACAATGAGCAGTTCTTC
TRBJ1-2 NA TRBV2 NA CASSDRVGYTF TGTGCCAGCAGTGACAGGGTTGGCTACACCTTC
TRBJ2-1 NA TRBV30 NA CAWSGNGGRNEQFF TGTGCCTGGAGTGGGAATGGAGGGCGTAATGAGCAGTTCTTC